This T cell receptor beta chain was identified during a study of blood T cell repertoires in COVID-19 (TCRdb year 2020). With regard to the full study: Samples from collaborators originated in the United States, Italy and Spain and spanned both the acute and convalescent phases of COVID-19. The prospective study material was composed of cDNA or gDNA derived from T cells, B-cell-depleted T cells, or PBMCs. Nearly every sample came with metadata listing a de-identified subject ID, COVID-19 status, age in years and sex. Where HLA class I and class II types were available, the types were taken from metadata supplied by the sample provider, not from assay-based typing. The dataset comprised deeply sampled blood TCRbeta repertoires from subjects exposed to, actively infected with, or recovered from COVID-19. Samples came from the ongoing ImmuneRACE study (first 160 participants) plus 1,254 subjects from 6 global collaborators. The repertoires were released in a freely available public database meant as a resource for research on the immune response to SARS-CoV-2.

Study-wide conclusions, independent of this receptor: The quantity of clinical and demographic metadata differed by source and by participant and was supplied without curation.

The CDR1 and CDR2 encoded by the germline V gene are MDHEN and SYDVKM. The CDR3 starts with the cysteine, ends with the phenylalanine, and has 14 residues. The retained sequence is limited to the CDR3, 42 bases, with the frame set at the first base. Ends trimmed: V by 4 bases, J by 6 bases; bases unmatched to a gene: 6. Comment on this clone: Its antigen remains undetermined. It has no much larger one-base neighbor in the sample; base qualities were not kept.

Whole blood was collected in K2EDTA tubes by collaborating institutions according to the institutions' own protocols. For TCRbeta analysis, collaborators shipped samples as frozen whole blood, isolated PBMCs, or DNA extracted from either of those sample types. TCRbeta CDR3 regions were amplified from genomic DNA using the immunoSEQ Assay, a bias-controlled multiplex PCR. Per the authors' processing: Nucleated cell counts per sample were estimated from amplification of reference gene primers within the assay. Sequence reads were collapsed and filtered to measure the absolute abundance of every unique TCRbeta CDR3 rearrangement. Productive Simpson clonality was computed per sample as the square root of Simpson's diversity index over productive rearrangements. This is the immuneACCESS table as TCRdb keeps it, with only in-frame sequences that have V and J called. A part of the clones is gone; compared with another copy, unresolved V genes explain less than half, and the rest is unexplained. That table furnishes V, J and clone size, whereas the DNA furnished D and trimming. The table for this sample lists approximately 170,000 clones; under 80% of them were counted only once. Of the sample, about 3% falls within the top ten clones.

Source material: peripheral blood. The V gene is TRBV28 and the J gene is TRBJ1-2, and TRBD1 aligns with 9 junction nucleotides. The sequence was collected from a woman aged 80 or over with acute or convalescent COVID-19. The CDR3 region has the sequence CASSSGQGIHGYTF. The DNA sequence is given as TGTGCCAGCAGTTCGGGACAGGGCATACATGGCTACACCTTC.